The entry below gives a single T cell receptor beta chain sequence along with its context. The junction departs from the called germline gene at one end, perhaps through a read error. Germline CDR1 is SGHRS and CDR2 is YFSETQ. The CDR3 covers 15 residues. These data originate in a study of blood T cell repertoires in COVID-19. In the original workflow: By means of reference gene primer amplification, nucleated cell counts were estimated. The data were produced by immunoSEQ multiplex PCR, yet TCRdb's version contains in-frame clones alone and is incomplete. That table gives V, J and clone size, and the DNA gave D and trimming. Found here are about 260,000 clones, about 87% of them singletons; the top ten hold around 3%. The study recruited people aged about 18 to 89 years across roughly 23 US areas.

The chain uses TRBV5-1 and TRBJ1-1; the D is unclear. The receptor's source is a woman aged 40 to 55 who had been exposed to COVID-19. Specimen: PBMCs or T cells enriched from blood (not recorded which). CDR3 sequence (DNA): TGTGCCAGCAGCTTGTTGAGGCCACCGAACACTGAAGCTTTCTTT. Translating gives CASSLLRPPNTEAFF. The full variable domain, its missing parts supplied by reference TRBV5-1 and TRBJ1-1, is KAGVTQTPRYLIKTRGQQVTLSCSPISGHRSVSWYQQTPGQGLQFLFEYFSETQRNKGNFPGRFSGRQFSNSRSEMNVSTLELGDSALYLCASSLLRPPNTEAFFGQGTRLTVV.